This paragraph covers one T cell receptor (beta chain) sequence. Antigen: not known. The source of the sample is a study of cytotoxic CD8 clonotypes in ibrutinib-treated CLL. Study background: IGHV unmutated about 17; relapsed/refractory 11; treatment-naive about 14.

Some clones are missing from TCRdb's copy, which holds only in-frame ones; the method was immunoSEQ multiplex PCR. This sample has 70,000 to 80,000 clones, with approximately 87% found just once. Study-level findings and limits: Baseline levels of clonality went above those of age-matched healthy donors and moved with circulating CD8+ T-cell counts.

The receptor was isolated from a human donor with chronic lymphocytic leukemia. Here the sequenced sample was PBMCs, taken after 24 months of ibrutinib treatment.

CDR3 DNA sequence: TGTGCCAGCAGCTTAGTCGCGGGAGGTACAGATACGCAGTATTTT. It specifies CASSLVAGGTDTQYF. This sequence joins TRBV11-2 and TRBJ2-3; 8 bases agree with TRBD2. Germline CDR1 is SGHAT and CDR2 is FQNNGV. The CDR3 totals 15 residues. Trimming took 1 base from V and 3 from J; bases not matched to a gene: 3.